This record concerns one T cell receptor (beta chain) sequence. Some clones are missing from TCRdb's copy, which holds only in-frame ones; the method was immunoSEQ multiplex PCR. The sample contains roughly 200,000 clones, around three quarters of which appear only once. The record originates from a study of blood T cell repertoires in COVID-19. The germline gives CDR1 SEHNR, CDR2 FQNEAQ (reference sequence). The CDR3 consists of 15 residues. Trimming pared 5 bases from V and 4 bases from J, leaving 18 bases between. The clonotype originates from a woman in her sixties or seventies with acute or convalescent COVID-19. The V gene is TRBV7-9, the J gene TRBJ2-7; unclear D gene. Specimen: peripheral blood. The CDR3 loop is CASSPDGGGIYEQYF. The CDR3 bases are TGTGCCAGCAGCCCCGACGGCGGCGGAATTTACGAGCAGTACTTC.